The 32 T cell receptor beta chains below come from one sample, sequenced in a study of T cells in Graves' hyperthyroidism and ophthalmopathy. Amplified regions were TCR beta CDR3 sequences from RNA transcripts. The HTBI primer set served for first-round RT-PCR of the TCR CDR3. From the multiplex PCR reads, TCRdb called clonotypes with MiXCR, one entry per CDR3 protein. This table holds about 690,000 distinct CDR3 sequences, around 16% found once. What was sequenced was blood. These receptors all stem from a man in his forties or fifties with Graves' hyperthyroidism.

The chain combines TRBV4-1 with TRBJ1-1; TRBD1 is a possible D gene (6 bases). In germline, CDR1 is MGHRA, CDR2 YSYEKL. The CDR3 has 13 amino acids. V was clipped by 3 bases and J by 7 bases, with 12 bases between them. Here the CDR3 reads CASSHQKGGEAFF. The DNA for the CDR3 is TGCGCCAGCAGCCACCAAAAGGGGGGTGAAGCTTTCTTT.

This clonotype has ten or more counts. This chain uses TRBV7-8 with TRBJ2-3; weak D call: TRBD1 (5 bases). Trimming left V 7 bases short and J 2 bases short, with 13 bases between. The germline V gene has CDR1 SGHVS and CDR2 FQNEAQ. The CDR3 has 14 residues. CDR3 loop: CASTLGQFTDTQYF. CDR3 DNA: TGTGCCAGCACTCTGGGGCAATTCACAGATACGCAGTATTTT.

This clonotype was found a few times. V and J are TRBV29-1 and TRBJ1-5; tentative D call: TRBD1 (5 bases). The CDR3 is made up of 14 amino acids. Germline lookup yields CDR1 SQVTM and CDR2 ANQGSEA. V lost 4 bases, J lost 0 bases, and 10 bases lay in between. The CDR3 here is CSVGEGYSNQPQHF. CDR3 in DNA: TGCAGCGTTGGGGAGGGGTATAGCAATCAGCCCCAGCATTTT.

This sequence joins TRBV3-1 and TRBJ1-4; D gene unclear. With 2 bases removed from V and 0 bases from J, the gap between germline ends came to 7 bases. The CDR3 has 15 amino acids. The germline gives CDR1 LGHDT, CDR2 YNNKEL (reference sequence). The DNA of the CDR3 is TGTGCCAGCAGCCAATTGGTTGCAACTAATGAAAAACTGTTTTTT. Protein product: CASSQLVATNEKLFF.

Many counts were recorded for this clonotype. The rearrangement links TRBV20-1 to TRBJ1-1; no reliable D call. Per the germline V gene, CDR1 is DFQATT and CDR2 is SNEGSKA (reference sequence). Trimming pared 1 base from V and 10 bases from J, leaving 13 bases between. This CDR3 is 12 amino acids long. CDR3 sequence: CSARGYPSGAFF. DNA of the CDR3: TGCAGTGCTAGAGGTTACCCTTCGGGAGCTTTCTTT.

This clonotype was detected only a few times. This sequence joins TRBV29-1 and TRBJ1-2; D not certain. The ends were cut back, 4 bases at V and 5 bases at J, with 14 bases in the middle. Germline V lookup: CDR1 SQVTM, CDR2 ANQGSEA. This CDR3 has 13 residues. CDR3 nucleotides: TGCAGCGTTGTCCCTGACAATCTGTATGGCTACACCTTC. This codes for CSVVPDNLYGYTF.

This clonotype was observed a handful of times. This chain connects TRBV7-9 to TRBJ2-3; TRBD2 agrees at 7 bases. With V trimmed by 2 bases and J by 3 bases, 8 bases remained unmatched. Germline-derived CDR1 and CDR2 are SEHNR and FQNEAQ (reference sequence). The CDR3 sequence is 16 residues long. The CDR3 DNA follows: TGTGCCAGCAGCTTAATTTTGGCGGGAGCGACAGATACGCAGTATTTT. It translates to CASSLILAGATDTQYF.

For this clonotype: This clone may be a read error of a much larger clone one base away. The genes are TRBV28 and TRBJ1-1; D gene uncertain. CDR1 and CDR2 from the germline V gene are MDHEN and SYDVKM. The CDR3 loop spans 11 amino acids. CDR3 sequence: CASRINTDAFF. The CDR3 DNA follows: TGTGCCAGCAGAATTAACACTGACGCTTTCTTT.

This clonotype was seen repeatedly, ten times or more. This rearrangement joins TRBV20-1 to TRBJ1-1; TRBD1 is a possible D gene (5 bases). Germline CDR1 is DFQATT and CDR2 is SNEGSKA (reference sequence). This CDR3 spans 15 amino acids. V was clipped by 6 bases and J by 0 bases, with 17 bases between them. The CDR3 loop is CSAKSRGEVNTEAFF. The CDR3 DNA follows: TGCAGTGCCAAATCGCGGGGCGAGGTGAACACTGAAGCTTTCTTT.

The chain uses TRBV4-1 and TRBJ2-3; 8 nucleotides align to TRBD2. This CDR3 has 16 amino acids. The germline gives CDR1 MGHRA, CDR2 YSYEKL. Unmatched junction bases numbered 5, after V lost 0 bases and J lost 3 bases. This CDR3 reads CASSQDLPGGTDTQYF. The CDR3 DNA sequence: TGCGCCAGCAGCCAAGATCTTCCGGGAGGGACAGATACGCAGTATTTT.

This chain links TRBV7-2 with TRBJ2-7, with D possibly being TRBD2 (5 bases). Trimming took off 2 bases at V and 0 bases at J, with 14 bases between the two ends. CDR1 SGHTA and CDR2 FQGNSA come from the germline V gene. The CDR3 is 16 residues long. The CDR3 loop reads CASSLIGVKSSYEQYF. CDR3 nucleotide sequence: TGTGCCAGCAGCTTAATCGGGGTCAAGAGCTCCTACGAGCAGTACTTC. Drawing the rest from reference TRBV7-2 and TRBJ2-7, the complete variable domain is GAGVSQSPSNKVTEKGKDVELRCDPISGHTALYWYRQSLGQGLEFLIYFQGNSAPDKSGLPSDRFSAERTGGSVSTLTIQRTQQEDSAVYLCASSLIGVKSSYEQYFGPGTRLTVT.

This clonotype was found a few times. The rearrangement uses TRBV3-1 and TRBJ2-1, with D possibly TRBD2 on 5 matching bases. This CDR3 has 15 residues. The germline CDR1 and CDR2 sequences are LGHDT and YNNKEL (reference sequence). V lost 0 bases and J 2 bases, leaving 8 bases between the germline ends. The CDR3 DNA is TGTGCCAGCAGCCAAGAAGAGGGAGCCTACAATGAGCAGTTCTTC. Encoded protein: CASSQEEGAYNEQFF.

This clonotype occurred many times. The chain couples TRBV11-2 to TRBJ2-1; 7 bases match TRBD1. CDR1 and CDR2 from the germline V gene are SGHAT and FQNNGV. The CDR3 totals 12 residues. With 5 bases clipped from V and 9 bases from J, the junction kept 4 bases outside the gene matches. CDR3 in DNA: TGTGCCAGCAGCAGGGGGCAGGGTGAGCAGTTCTTC. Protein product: CASSRGQGEQFF.

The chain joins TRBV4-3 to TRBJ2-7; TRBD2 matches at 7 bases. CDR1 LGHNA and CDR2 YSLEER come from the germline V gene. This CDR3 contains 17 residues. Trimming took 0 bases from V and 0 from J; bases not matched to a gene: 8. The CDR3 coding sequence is TGCGCCAGCAGCCAAGAGAGCCTGGGCGGGAGCTCCTACGAGCAGTACTTC. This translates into CASSQESLGGSSYEQYF.

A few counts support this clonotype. CDR3 in amino acids: CSARQGAWYENNQPQHF. CDR3 sequence (DNA): TGCAGTGCTCGACAGGGGGCGTGGTATGAGAACAATCAGCCCCAGCATTTT. This chain joins TRBV20-1 and TRBJ1-5, with 10 positions matching TRBD1. The germline V gene has CDR1 DFQATT and CDR2 SNEGSKA (reference sequence). Losses at the gene ends were 5 bases for V and 3 bases for J; bases not matched to a gene: 13. The CDR3 runs to 17 residues.

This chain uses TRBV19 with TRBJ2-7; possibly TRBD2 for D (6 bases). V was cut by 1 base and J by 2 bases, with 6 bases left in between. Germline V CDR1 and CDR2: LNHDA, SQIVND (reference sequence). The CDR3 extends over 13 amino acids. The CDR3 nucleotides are TGTGCCAGTAGTATAGCGGGAGCCTACGAGCAGTACTTC. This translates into CASSIAGAYEQYF.

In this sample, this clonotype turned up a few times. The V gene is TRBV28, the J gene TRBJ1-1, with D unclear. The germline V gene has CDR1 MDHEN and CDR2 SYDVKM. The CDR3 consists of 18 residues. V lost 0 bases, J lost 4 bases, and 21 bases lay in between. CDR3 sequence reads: CASSLWGSSRKNGTEAFF. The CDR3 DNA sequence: TGTGCCAGCAGTTTATGGGGCTCCAGCCGGAAGAATGGCACTGAAGCTTTCTTT.

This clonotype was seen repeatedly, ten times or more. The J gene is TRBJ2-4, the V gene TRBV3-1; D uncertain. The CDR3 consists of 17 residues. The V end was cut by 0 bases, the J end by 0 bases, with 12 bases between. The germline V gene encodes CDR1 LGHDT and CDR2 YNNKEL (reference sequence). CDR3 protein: CASSQDGRLVAKNIQYF. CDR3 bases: TGTGCCAGCAGCCAAGATGGACGGCTCGTAGCCAAAAACATTCAGTACTTC.

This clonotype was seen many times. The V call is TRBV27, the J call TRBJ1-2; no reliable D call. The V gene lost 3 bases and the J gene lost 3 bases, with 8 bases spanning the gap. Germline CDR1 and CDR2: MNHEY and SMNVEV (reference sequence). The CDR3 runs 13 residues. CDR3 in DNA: TGTGCCAGCAGTTTCAGAGTACACTATGGCTACACCTTC. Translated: CASSFRVHYGYTF.

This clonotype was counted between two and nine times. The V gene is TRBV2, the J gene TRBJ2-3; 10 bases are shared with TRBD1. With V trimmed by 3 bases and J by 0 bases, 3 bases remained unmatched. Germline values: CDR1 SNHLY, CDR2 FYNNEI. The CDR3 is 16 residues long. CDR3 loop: CASSETGGLSTDTQYF. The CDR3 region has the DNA TGTGCCAGCAGTGAGACAGGGGGCCTGAGCACAGATACGCAGTATTTT.

The CDR3 here is CSALGDSGSYEQYF. CDR3 nucleotide sequence: TGCAGTGCTCTGGGGGACTCTGGATCCTACGAGCAGTACTTC. The chain recombines TRBV20-1 with TRBJ2-7, with D perhaps matching TRBD2 (6 bases). The CDR3 is made up of 14 amino acids. The V gene lost 5 bases and the J gene lost 1 base, with 15 bases spanning the gap. The germline gives CDR1 DFQATT, CDR2 SNEGSKA (reference sequence).

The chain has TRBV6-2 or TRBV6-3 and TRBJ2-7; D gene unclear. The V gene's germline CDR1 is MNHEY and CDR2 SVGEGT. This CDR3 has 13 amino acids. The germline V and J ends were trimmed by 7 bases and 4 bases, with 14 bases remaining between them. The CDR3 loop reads CASIGYSTYEQYF. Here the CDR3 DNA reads TGTGCCAGCATTGGTTATAGCACATACGAGCAGTACTTC.

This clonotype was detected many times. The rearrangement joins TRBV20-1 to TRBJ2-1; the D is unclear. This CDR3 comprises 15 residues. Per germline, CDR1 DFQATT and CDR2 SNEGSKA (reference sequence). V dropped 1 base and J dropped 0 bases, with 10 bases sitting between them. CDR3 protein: CSARGPSRSYNEQFF. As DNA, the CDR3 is TGCAGTGCTAGAGGTCCGTCTCGCTCCTACAATGAGCAGTTCTTC.

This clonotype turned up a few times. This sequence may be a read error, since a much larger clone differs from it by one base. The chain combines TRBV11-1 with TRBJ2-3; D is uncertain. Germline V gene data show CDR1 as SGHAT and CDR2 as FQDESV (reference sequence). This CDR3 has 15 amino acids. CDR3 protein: CASRLGDGYTDTQYF. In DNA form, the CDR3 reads TGTGCCAGCCGCTTAGGAGACGGATACACAGATACGCAGTATTTT.

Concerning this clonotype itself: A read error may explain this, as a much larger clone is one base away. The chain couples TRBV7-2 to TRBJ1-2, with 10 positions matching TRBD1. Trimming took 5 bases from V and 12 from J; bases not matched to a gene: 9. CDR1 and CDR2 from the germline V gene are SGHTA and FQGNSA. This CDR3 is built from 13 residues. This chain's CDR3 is CASSGQGVGGHTF. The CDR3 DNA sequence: TGTGCCAGCAGCGGACAGGGGGTTGGCGGCCACACCTTC.

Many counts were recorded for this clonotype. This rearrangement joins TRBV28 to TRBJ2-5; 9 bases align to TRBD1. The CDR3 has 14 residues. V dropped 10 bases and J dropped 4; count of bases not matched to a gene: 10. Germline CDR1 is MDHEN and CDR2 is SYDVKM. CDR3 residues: CATVKDRGPETQYF. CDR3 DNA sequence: TGTGCCACCGTAAAGGACAGGGGCCCAGAGACCCAGTACTTC. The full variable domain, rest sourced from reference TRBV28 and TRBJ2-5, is DVKVTQSSRYLVKRTGEKVFLECVQDMDHENMFWYRQDPGLGLRLIYFSYDVKMKEKGDIPEGYSVSREKKERFSLILESASTNQTSMYLCATVKDRGPETQYFGPGTRLLVL.

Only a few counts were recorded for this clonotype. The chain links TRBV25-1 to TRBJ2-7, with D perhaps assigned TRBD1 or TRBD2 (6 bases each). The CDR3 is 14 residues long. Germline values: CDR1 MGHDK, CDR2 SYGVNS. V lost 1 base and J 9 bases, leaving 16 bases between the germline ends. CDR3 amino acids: CASSEWGAGPGQYF. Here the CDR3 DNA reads TGTGCCAGCAGTGAATGGGGGGCAGGGCCCGGGCAGTACTTC.

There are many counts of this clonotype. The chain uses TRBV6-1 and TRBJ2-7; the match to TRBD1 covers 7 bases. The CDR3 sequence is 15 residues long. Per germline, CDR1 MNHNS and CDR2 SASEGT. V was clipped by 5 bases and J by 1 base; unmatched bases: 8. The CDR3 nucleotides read TGTGCCAGCAGTCCCGTATTGGACAGGTCCTACGAGCAGTACTTC. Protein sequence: CASSPVLDRSYEQYF.

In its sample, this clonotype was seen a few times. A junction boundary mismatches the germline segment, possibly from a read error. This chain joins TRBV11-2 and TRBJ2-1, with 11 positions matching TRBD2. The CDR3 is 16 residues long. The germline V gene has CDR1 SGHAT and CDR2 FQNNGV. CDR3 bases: TGTGCCAGCAGCTTAGAACTAGCGGGAGTTTTAAATGAGCAGTCCTTC. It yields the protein CASSLELAGVLNEQSF.

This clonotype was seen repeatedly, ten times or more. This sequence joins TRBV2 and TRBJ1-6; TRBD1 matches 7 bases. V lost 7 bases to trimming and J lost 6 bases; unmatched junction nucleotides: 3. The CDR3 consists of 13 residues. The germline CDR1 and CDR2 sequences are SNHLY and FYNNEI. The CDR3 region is CASIWDSNSPLHF. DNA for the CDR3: TGTGCCAGCATTTGGGACAGTAATTCACCCCTCCACTTT. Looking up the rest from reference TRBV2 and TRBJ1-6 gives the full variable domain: EPEVTQTPSHQVTQMGQEVILRCVPISNHLYFYWYRQILGQKVEFLVSFYNNEISEKSEIFDDQFSVERPDGSNFTLKIRSTKLEDSAMYFCASIWDSNSPLHFGNGTRLTVT.

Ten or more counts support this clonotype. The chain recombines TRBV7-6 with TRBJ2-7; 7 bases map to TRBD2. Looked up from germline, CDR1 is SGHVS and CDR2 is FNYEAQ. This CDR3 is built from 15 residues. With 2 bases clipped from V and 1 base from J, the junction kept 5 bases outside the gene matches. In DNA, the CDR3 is TGTGCCAGCAGCTTAACGCGGGAGCTATCCTACGAGCAGTACTTC. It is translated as CASSLTRELSYEQYF.

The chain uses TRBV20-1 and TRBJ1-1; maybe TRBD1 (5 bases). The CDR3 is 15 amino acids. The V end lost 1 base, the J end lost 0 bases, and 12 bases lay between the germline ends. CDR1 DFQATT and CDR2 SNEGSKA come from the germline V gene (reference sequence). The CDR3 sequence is CSARGTGTVNTEAFF. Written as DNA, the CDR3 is TGCAGTGCTAGAGGGACCGGGACTGTGAACACTGAAGCTTTCTTT.